Below, one TCR beta chain is given with its context. Its antigen is unknown. The sample originates from a study of T cell responses to AZD1222 COVID-19 vaccine. Data came from immunoSEQ multiplex PCR; TCRdb stores just in-frame clones and leaves some out. Found here are 100,000 or so clones, 70% to 90% of them singletons; the top ten hold 4.5% to 7%. Second-dose schedules of about 4 or about 12 weeks were combined. Study results and limitations: Variant regions that are unmutated are reportedly the target of nearly half of spike-specific TCRs. Samples come after the peak T cell response, not at day 14. Clonal diversity was possibly underestimated, and the donors were mostly white British, with more females.

The V gene's germline CDR1 is GTSNPN and CDR2 SVGIG (reference sequence). CDR3 length: 14 amino acids. Trimming took 0 bases from V and 8 from J; bases not matched to a gene: 6. This sequence was found in an adult who received the AZD1222 COVID-19 vaccine. V usage is TRBV30 and J usage is TRBJ2-4; 8 nucleotides line up with TRBD1. This specimen consisted of peripheral blood, obtained 28 days after the second AZD1222 dose. This CDR3 reads CAWSVGQGRDIQYF. Here the CDR3 DNA reads TGTGCCTGGAGTGTAGGACAGGGAAGGGACATTCAGTACTTC.